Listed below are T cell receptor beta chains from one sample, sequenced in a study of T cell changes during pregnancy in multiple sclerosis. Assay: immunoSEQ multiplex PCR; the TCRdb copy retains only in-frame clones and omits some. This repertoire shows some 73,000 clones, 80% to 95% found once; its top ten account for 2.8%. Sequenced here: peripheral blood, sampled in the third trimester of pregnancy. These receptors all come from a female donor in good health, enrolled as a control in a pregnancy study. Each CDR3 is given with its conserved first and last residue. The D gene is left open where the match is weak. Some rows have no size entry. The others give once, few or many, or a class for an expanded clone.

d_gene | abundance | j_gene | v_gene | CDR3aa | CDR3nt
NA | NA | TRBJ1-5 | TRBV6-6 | CASSYTTLANQPQHF | TGTGCCAGCAGTTACACGACATTGGCTAATCAGCCCCAGCATTTT
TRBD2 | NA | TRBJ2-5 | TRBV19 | CASSIVGGGFETQYF | TGTGCCAGTAGTATAGTAGGCGGGGGTTTTGAGACCCAGTACTTC
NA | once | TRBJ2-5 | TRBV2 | CAIPRRRGGETQYF | TGTGCCATCCCCCGAAGAAGGGGAGGAGAGACCCAGTACTTC
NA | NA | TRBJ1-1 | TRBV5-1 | CASSEGNTEAFF | TGCGCCAGCAGTGAGGGGAACACTGAAGCTTTCTTT
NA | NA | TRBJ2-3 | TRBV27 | CASSPQGGLLTDTQYF | TGTGCCAGCAGTCCCCAGGGGGGTTTACTCACAGATACGCAGTATTTT
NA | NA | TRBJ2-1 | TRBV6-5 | CASSYSGDVIQFF | TGTGCCAGCAGTTACTCAGGGGATGTTATACAGTTCTTC
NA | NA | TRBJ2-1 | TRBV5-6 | CASTWGTSGYNEQFF | TGTGCCAGCACCTGGGGAACCTCGGGGTACAATGAGCAGTTCTTC
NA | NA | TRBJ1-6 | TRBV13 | CASSLQRIDGFNSPLHF | TGTGCCAGCAGCTTACAGCGGATAGACGGTTTTAATTCACCCCTCCACTTT
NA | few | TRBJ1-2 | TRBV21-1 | CASSGGTEDGYTF | TGTGCCAGCAGCGGCGGGACGGAGGATGGCTACACCTTC
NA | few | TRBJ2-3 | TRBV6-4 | CASSDSRDTDTQYF | TGTGCCAGCAGTGACTCGCGGGACACAGATACGCAGTATTTT
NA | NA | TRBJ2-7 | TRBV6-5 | CASSYSREQYF | TGTGCCAGCAGTTACTCGCGAGAGCAGTACTTC
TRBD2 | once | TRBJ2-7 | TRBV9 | CASSVAGREGTYEQYF | TGTGCCAGCAGCGTAGCCGGGCGGGAGGGAACCTACGAGCAGTACTTC
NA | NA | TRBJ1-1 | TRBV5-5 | CASSLDPDTEAFF | TGTGCCAGCAGCTTGGATCCGGACACTGAAGCTTTCTTT
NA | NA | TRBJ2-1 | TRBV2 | CASSIDRSSYNEQFF | TGTGCCAGCAGTATCGACAGGAGCTCCTACAATGAGCAGTTCTTC
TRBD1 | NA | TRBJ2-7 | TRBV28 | CASGQGPSSYEQYF | TGTGCCAGCGGACAGGGGCCTAGCTCCTACGAGCAGTACTTC
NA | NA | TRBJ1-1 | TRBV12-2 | CASRLIGTGTEAFF | TGTGCAAGTCGCTTAATCGGAACGGGCACTGAAGCTTTCTTT
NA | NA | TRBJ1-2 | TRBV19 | CASSGTARRGGGYTF | TGTGCCAGTAGTGGCACTGCCCGGCGAGGGGGTGGCTACACCTTC
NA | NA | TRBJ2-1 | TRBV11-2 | CASSSLYTGYNEQFF | TGTGCCAGCAGCTCTTTGTATACGGGCTACAATGAGCAGTTCTTC
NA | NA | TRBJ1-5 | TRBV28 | CASTYRKGGIQPQHF | TGTGCCAGCACCTACCGGAAAGGGGGTATCCAGCCCCAGCATTTT
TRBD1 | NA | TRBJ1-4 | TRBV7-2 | CASSLQQGRGEKLFF | TGTGCCAGCAGCCTCCAACAGGGGCGGGGTGAAAAACTGTTTTTT
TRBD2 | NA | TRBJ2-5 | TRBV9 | CASSSGGGYLKETQYF | TGTGCCAGCAGCAGCGGGGGGGGTTACCTTAAAGAGACCCAGTACTTC
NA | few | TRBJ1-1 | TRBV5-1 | CASSLLGDTEAFF | TGCGCCAGCAGCTTGTTAGGGGACACTGAAGCTTTCTTT
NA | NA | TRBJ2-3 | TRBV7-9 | CASSSPLNTDTQYF | TGTGCCAGCAGTAGTCCCCTTAACACAGATACGCAGTATTTT
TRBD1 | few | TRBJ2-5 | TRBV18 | CASSPRTGRETQYF | TGTGCCAGCTCCCCACGGACAGGCCGGGAGACCCAGTACTTC
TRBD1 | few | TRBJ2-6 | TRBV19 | CASSKTGGSGANVLTF | TGTGCCAGTAGTAAGACAGGGGGCTCTGGGGCCAACGTCCTGACTTTC
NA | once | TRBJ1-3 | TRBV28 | CASSRGGTGNTIYF | TGTGCCAGCAGTCGGGGAGGGACAGGAAACACCATATATTTT
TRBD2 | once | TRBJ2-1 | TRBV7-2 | CASSFLAGLLDEQFF | TGTGCCAGCAGCTTCCTAGCGGGATTACTGGATGAGCAGTTCTTC
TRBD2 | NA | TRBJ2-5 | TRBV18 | CASSPTSASYQETQYF | TGTGCCAGCTCTCCGACTAGCGCTTCGTACCAAGAGACCCAGTACTTC
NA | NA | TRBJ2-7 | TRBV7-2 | CASSQGTGGRDEQYF | TGTGCCAGCAGCCAGGGGACAGGCGGGAGAGACGAGCAGTACTTC
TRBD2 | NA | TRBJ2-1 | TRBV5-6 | CASSSGLANEQFF | TGTGCCAGCAGCTCCGGACTAGCCAATGAGCAGTTCTTC
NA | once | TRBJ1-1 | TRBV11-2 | CASSFFGGGGYTEAFF | TGTGCCAGCAGCTTTTTCGGGGGCGGGGGATACACTGAAGCTTTCTTT
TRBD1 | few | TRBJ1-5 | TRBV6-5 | CASSYSGQGQPQHF | TGTGCCAGCAGTTACTCGGGACAGGGACAGCCCCAGCATTTT
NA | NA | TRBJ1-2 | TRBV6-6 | CASSSPDRLNYGYTF | TGTGCCAGCAGCTCACCGGACAGACTAAACTATGGCTACACCTTC
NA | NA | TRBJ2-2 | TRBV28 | CASRPSGFGELFF | TGTGCCAGCAGACCTTCAGGGTTCGGGGAGCTGTTTTTT
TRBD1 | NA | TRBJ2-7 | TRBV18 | CASSPLGTGVAYEQYF | TGTGCCAGCTCACCACTAGGGACAGGGGTTGCCTACGAGCAGTACTTC
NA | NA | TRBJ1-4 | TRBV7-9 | CASSPKTARNEKLFF | TGTGCCAGCAGTCCTAAGACAGCAAGGAATGAAAAACTGTTTTTT
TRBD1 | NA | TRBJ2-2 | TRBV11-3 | CASSPREGATGELFF | TGTGCCAGCAGCCCCCGTGAGGGGGCGACCGGGGAGCTGTTTTTT
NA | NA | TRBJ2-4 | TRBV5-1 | CASSPGILAKNIQYF | TGCGCCAGCAGCCCCGGGATACTAGCCAAAAACATTCAGTACTTC
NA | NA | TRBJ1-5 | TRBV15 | CATSARRNQPQHF | TGTGCCACCAGCGCCCGTCGGAATCAGCCCCAGCATTTT
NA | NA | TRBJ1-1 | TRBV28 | CASRHRLTGRSAEAFF | TGTGCCAGCAGACACCGGTTAACAGGGAGAAGCGCTGAAGCTTTCTTT
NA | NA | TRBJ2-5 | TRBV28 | CASTGTQQTQYF | TGTGCCAGCACAGGGACTCAACAGACCCAGTACTTC
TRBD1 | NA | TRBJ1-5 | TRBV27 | CASSTGTGNHQPQHF | TGTGCCAGCAGTACCGGGACAGGGAACCATCAGCCCCAGCATTTT